This T cell receptor beta chain was sequenced for a study of post-analysis software for immune sequencing data. Study at large: Relapsing-remitting, secondary progressive and progressive-relapsing forms made up the multiple sclerosis disease courses.

Unique molecular identifiers were carried by the TCR beta cDNA libraries. TCRdb processed the PCR reads anew with MiXCR; each CDR3 protein has one entry. The repertoire consists of about 540,000 distinct CDR3 sequences, with roughly 34% occurring once and the leading ten covering under 7%. A few counts support this clonotype. Its antigen remains unknown. V lost 1 base and J 1 base, leaving 8 bases between the germline ends. The CDR3 runs to 15 residues. The germline CDR1 and CDR2 sequences are SGHRS and YFSETQ. General observations from the study: In patients, four to six TRBV segments were more frequent than in controls, with TRBV5-6, TRBV5-1 and TRBV20-1 among them. Among multiple sclerosis patients, normalized Chao1 diversity was significantly below that of controls.

Sequenced sample: blood. The receptor comes from a girl under 18 with multiple sclerosis. The chain employs TRBV5-1 and TRBJ2-2; the D gene is possibly TRBD2 (6 bases). The CDR3 DNA is TGCGCCAGCAGCTTGACCGGGGGGAACACCGGGGAGCTGTTTTTT. Protein sequence: CASSLTGGNTGELFF.